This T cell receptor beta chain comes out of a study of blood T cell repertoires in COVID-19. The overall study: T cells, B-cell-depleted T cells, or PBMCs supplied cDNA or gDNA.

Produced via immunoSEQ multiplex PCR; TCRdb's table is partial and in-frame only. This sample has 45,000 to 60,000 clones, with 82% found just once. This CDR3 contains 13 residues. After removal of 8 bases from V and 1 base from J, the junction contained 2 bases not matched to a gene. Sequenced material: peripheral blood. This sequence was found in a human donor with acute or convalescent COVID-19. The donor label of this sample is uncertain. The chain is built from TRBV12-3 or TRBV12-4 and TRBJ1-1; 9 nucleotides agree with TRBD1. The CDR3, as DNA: TGTGCCAGCCAGGGACAGGGGAACACTGAAGCTTTCTTT. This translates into CASQGQGNTEAFF.